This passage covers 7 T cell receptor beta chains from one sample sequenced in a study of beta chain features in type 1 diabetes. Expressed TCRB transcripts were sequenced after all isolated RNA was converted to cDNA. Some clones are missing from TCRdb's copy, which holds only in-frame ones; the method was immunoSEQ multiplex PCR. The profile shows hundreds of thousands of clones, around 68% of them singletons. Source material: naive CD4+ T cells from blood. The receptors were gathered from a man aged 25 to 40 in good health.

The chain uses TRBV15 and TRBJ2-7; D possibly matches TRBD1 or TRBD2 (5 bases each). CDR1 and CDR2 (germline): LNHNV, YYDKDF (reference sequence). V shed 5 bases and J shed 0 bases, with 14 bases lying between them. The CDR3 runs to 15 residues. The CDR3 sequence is CATSARDLNSYEQYF. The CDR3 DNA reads TGTGCCACCAGCGCCCGGGACCTCAACTCCTACGAGCAGTACTTC. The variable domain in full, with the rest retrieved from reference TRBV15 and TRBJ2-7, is DAMVIQNPRYQVTQFGKPVTLSCSQTLNHNVMYWYQQKSSQAPKLLFHYYDKDFNNEADTPDNFQSRRPNTSFCFLDIRSPGLGDTAMYLCATSARDLNSYEQYFGPGTRLTVT.

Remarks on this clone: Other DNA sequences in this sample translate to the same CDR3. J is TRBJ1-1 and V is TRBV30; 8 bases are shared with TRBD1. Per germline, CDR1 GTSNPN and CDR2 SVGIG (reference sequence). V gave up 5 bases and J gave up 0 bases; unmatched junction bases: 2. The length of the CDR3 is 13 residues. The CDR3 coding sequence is TGTGCCTGGGGGACAGGAATGAACACTGAAGCTTTCTTT. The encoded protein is CAWGTGMNTEAFF.

This CDR3 is CAWSSNRGLDEQYF. The CDR3, as DNA: TGTGCCTGGAGTTCAAACAGGGGGCTCGACGAGCAGTACTTC. The chain employs TRBV30 and TRBJ2-7; TRBD1 agrees at 9 bases. Per the germline V gene, CDR1 is GTSNPN and CDR2 is SVGIG (reference sequence). The CDR3 has 14 residues. Unmatched junction bases numbered 7, after V lost 2 bases and J lost 5 bases.

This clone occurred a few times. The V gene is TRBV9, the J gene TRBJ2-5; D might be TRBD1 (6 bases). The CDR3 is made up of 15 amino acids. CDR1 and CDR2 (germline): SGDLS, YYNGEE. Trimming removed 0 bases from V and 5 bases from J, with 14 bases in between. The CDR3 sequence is CASSVVDSPEETQYF. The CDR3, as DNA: TGTGCCAGCAGCGTAGTGGACAGCCCAGAGGAGACCCAGTACTTC.

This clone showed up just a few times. CDR3 protein: CASSLGGEHNSPLHF. DNA for the CDR3: TGTGCCAGCAGCTTAGGGGGCGAGCATAATTCACCCCTCCACTTT. J is TRBJ1-6 and V is TRBV7-9; D is perhaps TRBD1 (5 bases). Germline-derived CDR1 and CDR2 are SEHNR and FQNEAQ (reference sequence). Trimming removed 1 base from V and 5 bases from J, with 9 bases in between. The CDR3 length is 15 residues. The variable domain in full, with the rest retrieved from reference TRBV7-9 and TRBJ1-6, is DTGVSQNPRHKITKRGQNVTFRCDPISEHNRLYWYRQTLGQGPEFLTYFQNEAQLEKSRLLSDRFSAERPKGSFSTLEIQRTEQGDSAMYLCASSLGGEHNSPLHFGNGTRLTVT.

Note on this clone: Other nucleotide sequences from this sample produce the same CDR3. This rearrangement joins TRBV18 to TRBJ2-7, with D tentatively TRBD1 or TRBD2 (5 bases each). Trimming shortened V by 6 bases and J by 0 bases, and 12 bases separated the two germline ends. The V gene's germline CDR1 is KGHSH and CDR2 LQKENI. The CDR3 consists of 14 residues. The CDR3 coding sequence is TGTGCCAGCTCCCCGGGACGGAGCTCCTACGAGCAGTACTTC. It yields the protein CASSPGRSSYEQYF.

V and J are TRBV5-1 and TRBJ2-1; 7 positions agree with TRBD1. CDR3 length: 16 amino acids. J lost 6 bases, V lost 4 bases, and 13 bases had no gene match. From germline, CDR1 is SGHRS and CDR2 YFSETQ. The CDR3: CASSPSWGQRTNEQFF. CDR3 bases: TGCGCCAGCAGCCCGTCCTGGGGACAGAGGACCAATGAGCAGTTCTTC. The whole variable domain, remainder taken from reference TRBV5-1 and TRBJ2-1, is KAGVTQTPRYLIKTRGQQVTLSCSPISGHRSVSWYQQTPGQGLQFLFEYFSETQRNKGNFPGRFSGRQFSNSRSEMNVSTLELGDSALYLCASSPSWGQRTNEQFFGPGTRLTVL.